The next 6 T cell receptor beta chains were all read from a single sample in a study of CD8 T cells in Susac syndrome. Random hexamers primed reverse transcription of roughly 0.5 to 1 ug RNA. Via MiXCR, TCRdb re-called the immunoSEQ multiplex PCR reads, giving one row per CDR3 protein. The data hold roughly 80,000 distinct CDR3 sequences, with 90% to 95% observed a single time. Specimen: CD4+ T cells from PBMCs. The receptors were sampled from a human donor with Susac syndrome.

This clonotype has a single count. The chain couples TRBV27 to TRBJ1-5; 8 bases match TRBD1. CDR1 and CDR2 from the germline V gene are MNHEY and SMNVEV (reference sequence). V lost 4 bases and J lost 6; bases outside the gene matches: 11. This CDR3 has 16 residues. The CDR3 coding sequence is TGTGCCAGCAGTTCGCAGGGGGCGATTATAGGTCAGCCCCAGCATTTT. Its protein is CASSSQGAIIGQPQHF.

The V gene is TRBV15, the J gene TRBJ1-5; the D is unclear. CDR1 and CDR2 (germline): LNHNV, YYDKDF (reference sequence). This CDR3 contains 14 residues. The V end lost 0 bases, the J end lost 3 bases, and 6 bases lay between the germline ends. The CDR3: CATSRDSLNQPQHF. In DNA form, the CDR3 reads TGTGCCACCAGCAGAGACAGCCTCAATCAGCCCCAGCATTTT.

This chain joins TRBV7-2 and TRBJ2-1; a possible D gene is TRBD1 (5 bases). The CDR3 length is 10 residues. Germline CDR1 reads SGHTA; CDR2 reads FQGNSA. V was trimmed by 8 bases and J by 8 bases, leaving 7 bases between them. The CDR3 nucleotides read TGTGCCAGCCCGACAGATGAGCAGTTCTTC. The encoded protein is CASPTDEQFF.

There are a few counts of this clonotype. The chain employs TRBV19 and TRBJ2-2, with D perhaps TRBD2 (5 bases). CDR1 and CDR2 from the germline V gene are LNHDA and SQIVND (reference sequence). The ends were cut back, 3 bases at V and 5 bases at J, with 13 bases in the middle. CDR3 size: 15 residues. The CDR3 sequence: CASSIVAGGTGELFF. The CDR3 bases are TGTGCCAGTAGTATTGTGGCAGGAGGAACCGGGGAGCTGTTTTTT.

This clonotype was recorded once. The J gene is TRBJ1-4, the V gene TRBV28; D remains ambiguous. Germline values: CDR1 MDHEN, CDR2 SYDVKM. Trimming took off 5 bases at V and 7 bases at J, with 20 bases between the two ends. This CDR3 spans 16 amino acids. The CDR3 sequence: CASSLKPRSWAEKLFF. CDR3 nucleotides: TGTGCCAGCAGTCTAAAACCGAGGTCCTGGGCTGAAAAACTGTTTTTT.

V gene TRBV20-1 combines with J gene TRBJ1-6, with a possible D match to TRBD1 (6 bases). The CDR3 is 15 residues long. The germline V gene has CDR1 DFQATT and CDR2 SNEGSKA (reference sequence). Trimming cost V 1 base and J 10 bases, with 17 bases left between them. In DNA form, the CDR3 reads TGCAGTGCTAGAGGAACCGGGACACTGAGATCACCCCTCCACTTT. As protein: CSARGTGTLRSPLHF.